This T cell receptor (beta chain) appears in the sequencing data of a study of cytomegalovirus exposure and HLA in healthy donors. Study-level information: Sequencing of roughly 180 million T cells in an earlier analysis found 90 million to 120 million unique TCR beta sequences. Findings and caveats of the study: Most of the CMV-associated TCR beta chains (in a later analysis) appeared to be HLA-restricted. The study found most TCR sequences rare, yet found some public TCRs in many donors.

In the PCR, 60 Vbeta and 13 Jbeta primers were used. Sequenced by immunoSEQ multiplex PCR; TCRdb stores in-frame clones only, minus some. The profile shows 210,000 or so clones, approximately 78% of them singletons. V was pared by 5 bases and J by 5 bases, with 10 bases between. This CDR3 is 13 amino acids long. Germline V gene data show CDR1 as SGHVS and CDR2 as FNYEAQ. Donors had nominal health at sampling but likely had unrecorded immune exposures. Regarding this clone: The antigen remains undetermined.

The chain recombines TRBV7-6 with TRBJ1-5, with D possibly TRBD1 on 6 matching bases. The sequenced sample was PBMCs. The sequence derives from a boy between 10 and 17 years old in good health and CMV-seronegative. The CDR3, as DNA: TGTGCCAGCAGCGAGGGGGGGGATCAGCCCCAGCATTTT. Protein sequence: CASSEGGDQPQHF.